These 28 T cell receptor beta chains share one sample of origin, sequenced in a study of T cell repertoires in cytomegalovirus infection. TCRdb re-called the reads through MiXCR, storing one row per CDR3 protein. The table lists approximately 500,000 distinct CDR3 sequences, approximately 11% of them singletons. Sequencing was done on a sample of PBMCs. These receptors originate from a human donor in good health (CMV status not recorded). Some clones in this sample may be carry-over from other donors' samples.

This clonotype has just a few counts. The chain couples TRBV5-1 to TRBJ2-7, with D possibly matching TRBD2 (5 bases). V lost 0 bases to trimming and J lost 0 bases, with 13 bases between them. CDR1 SGHRS and CDR2 YFSETQ come from the germline V gene. The CDR3 covers 16 residues. CDR3 bases: TGCGCCAGCAGCTTGGACCCACGGGGAAGCTCCTACGAGCAGTACTTC. This translates into CASSLDPRGSSYEQYF. Supplemented by reference TRBV5-1 and TRBJ2-7, the full variable domain reads KAGVTQTPRYLIKTRGQQVTLSCSPISGHRSVSWYQQTPGQGLQFLFEYFSETQRNKGNFPGRFSGRQFSNSRSEMNVSTLELGDSALYLCASSLDPRGSSYEQYFGPGTRLTVT.

This clonotype was picked up many times. CDR3 nucleotide sequence: TGTGCCATCAGTGAAGGCAGGACTACCGAGGAGACCCAGTACTTC. As protein: CAISEGRTTEETQYF. This chain joins TRBV10-3 and TRBJ2-5, with a possible D match to TRBD2 (6 bases). The germline gives CDR1 ENHRY, CDR2 SYGVKD. CDR3 length: 15 amino acids. V shed 3 bases and J shed 5 bases, with 16 bases lying between them.

This clonotype occurred many times. V gene TRBV7-9 combines with J gene TRBJ2-3, with a weak D call TRBD1 (6 bases). This CDR3 has 17 residues. CDR1 and CDR2 from the germline V gene are SEHNR and FQNEAQ (reference sequence). Trimming cost V 3 bases and J 0 bases, with 16 bases left between them. In nucleotides, the CDR3 is TGTGCCAGCAGCTTCGACGTCAGGGGATCTAGCACAGATACGCAGTATTTT. This gives the protein CASSFDVRGSSTDTQYF.

This clonotype was recorded at least ten times. V gene TRBV7-8 combines with J gene TRBJ2-2; the match to TRBD1 covers 7 bases. The CDR3 consists of 13 residues. The ends lost 5 bases at V and 7 bases at J; junction bases unmatched: 4. In germline, CDR1 is SGHVS, CDR2 FQNEAQ. The CDR3 coding sequence is TGTGCCAGCAGCACGACAGGGAACGGGGAGCTGTTTTTT. It codes for CASSTTGNGELFF.

There are many counts of this clonotype. The rearrangement joins TRBV12-3 or TRBV12-4 to TRBJ2-1; D may be TRBD2 (7 bases). The V and J ends lost 6 bases and 1 base respectively, with 16 bases between them. The CDR3 contains 16 residues. The CDR3 DNA follows: TGTGCCAGCAGCCAGGGGACTATACTATCCTACAATGAGCAGTTCTTC. Protein sequence: CASSQGTILSYNEQFF.

This clonotype was picked up many times. J is TRBJ1-4 and V is TRBV7-6, with TRBD1 identical over 8 bases. V gave up 2 bases and J gave up 7 bases; unmatched junction bases: 3. Germline values: CDR1 SGHVS, CDR2 FNYEAQ. The CDR3 is made up of 14 amino acids. This chain's CDR3 is CASSLWTGREKLFF. Written as DNA, the CDR3 is TGTGCCAGCAGCTTATGGACAGGGCGTGAAAAACTGTTTTTT.

This clonotype appeared many times. The DNA for the CDR3 is TGTGCCAGCAGTTACAGAGTAGATAATGAAAAACTGTTTTTT. Translated: CASSYRVDNEKLFF. The chain carries TRBV27 and TRBJ1-4; D not resolved. V was pared by 4 bases and J by 4 bases, with 10 bases between. Looked up from germline, CDR1 is MNHEY and CDR2 is SMNVEV (reference sequence). The CDR3 sequence is 14 residues long.

This clonotype showed up many times. The chain combines TRBV27 with TRBJ2-1; D is undetermined. The V gene's germline CDR1 is MNHEY and CDR2 SMNVEV (reference sequence). The CDR3 totals 15 residues. V was shortened by 0 bases and J by 1 base, with 7 bases between the two germline ends. CDR3: CASSLSGGSYNEQFF. CDR3 nucleotide sequence: TGTGCCAGCAGTTTATCCGGCGGTTCCTACAATGAGCAGTTCTTC.

Ten or more counts support this clonotype. DNA of the CDR3: TGTGCCAGCAGTAACAGGGTCGGGAACACTGAAGCTTTCTTT. As protein: CASSNRVGNTEAFF. The chain is built from TRBV2 and TRBJ1-1; the D gene is possibly TRBD1 (6 bases). The germline CDR1 and CDR2 sequences are SNHLY and FYNNEI. The CDR3 has 14 amino acids. V was clipped by 5 bases and J by 1 base, with 11 bases between them.

This clonotype was seen ten or more times. V gene TRBV27 combines with J gene TRBJ2-2; 11 bases line up with TRBD2. This CDR3 contains 17 residues. Germline assignment: CDR1 MNHEY and CDR2 SMNVEV (reference sequence). The J segment lost 2 bases and the V segment lost 4 bases, leaving 6 bases of the junction unmatched. CDR3 in DNA: TGTGCCAGCAGTTCCCATAGCGGGAGGGGCAACACCGGGGAGCTGTTTTTT. It translates to CASSSHSGRGNTGELFF.

This chain joins TRBV6-1 and TRBJ2-5; TRBD2 agrees at 7 bases. V lost 2 bases, J lost 3 bases, and 0 bases stayed unmatched. The CDR3 is 13 amino acids. CDR1 and CDR2 (germline): MNHNS, SASEGT. Written as DNA, the CDR3 is TGTGCCAGCAGTGAACGGGGGGAAGAGACCCAGTACTTC. Its translation is CASSERGEETQYF.

This clonotype appeared many times. The chain couples TRBV7-3 to TRBJ2-5; D may be TRBD2 (7 bases). Trimming left V 1 base short and J 1 base short, with 13 bases between. The germline V gene has CDR1 SGHTA and CDR2 FQGTGA. The CDR3 runs 16 residues. The DNA of the CDR3 is TGTGCCAGCAGCTTAAGGGGGGGACACTTCCAAGAGACCCAGTACTTC. Translating it yields CASSLRGGHFQETQYF.

As concerns this clonotype: A much larger clone lies one base from this, so it may be a read error. The genes are TRBV29-1 and TRBJ2-5, with D tentatively TRBD2 (6 bases). This CDR3 comprises 17 residues. Germline assignment: CDR1 SQVTM and CDR2 ANQGSEA. V lost 7 bases and J 4 bases, leaving 28 bases between the germline ends. The CDR3 reads CSALPLARLTRGETQYF. The CDR3 region has the DNA TGCAGCGCCCTTCCCCTAGCGAGACTTACAAGGGGAGAGACCCAGTACTTC.

This clonotype showed up just a few times. J is TRBJ1-6 and V is TRBV5-6; no reliable D call. Trimming removed 2 bases from V and 9 bases from J, with 15 bases in between. CDR3 length equals 15 residues. Germline CDR1 is SGHDT and CDR2 is YYEEEE. The CDR3 region is CASSFGSPSASPLHF. CDR3 nucleotide sequence: TGTGCCAGCAGCTTCGGATCTCCTTCGGCTTCACCCCTCCACTTT.

This clonotype was detected ten times or more. The chain carries TRBV5-4 and TRBJ2-3; 8 bases match TRBD2. Germline-derived CDR1 and CDR2 are SGHNT and YYREEE (reference sequence). Trimming cost V 4 bases and J 5 bases; bases outside gene matches: 15. The CDR3 loop spans 17 amino acids. The CDR3 coding sequence is TGTGCCAGCAGCGCGGGGAGCGGGAGCATCGGGGGAGATACGCAGTATTTT. Protein product: CASSAGSGSIGGDTQYF.

Ten or more counts support this clonotype. The chain links TRBV7-8 to TRBJ1-5; D uncertain. The CDR3 totals 14 residues. Germline CDR1 SGHVS, CDR2 FQNEAQ. Deletions cut 5 bases from V and 7 bases from J, with 15 bases between. Here the CDR3 DNA reads TGTGCCAGCAGCCCGAGTAGGAAAGAGCAGCCCCAGCATTTT. Protein product: CASSPSRKEQPQHF.

The chain has TRBV4-2 and TRBJ2-7; D is uncertain. V lost 5 bases to trimming and J lost 3 bases, with 8 bases between them. CDR3 size: 12 residues. Germline V gene sequence: CDR1 LGHNA, CDR2 YNFKEQ. CDR3 nucleotide sequence: TGTGCCAGCAGCTTAAAAGACTACGAGCAGTACTTC. This gives the protein CASSLKDYEQYF.

This clonotype was detected many times. The genes are TRBV29-1 and TRBJ2-2; perhaps D is TRBD1 or TRBD2 (6 bases each). The germline V gene encodes CDR1 SQVTM and CDR2 ANQGSEA. Trimming took 6 bases from V and 1 from J, leaving 12 bases between them. CDR3 length equals 14 residues. The CDR3 loop reads CSVARGLNTGELFF. DNA of the CDR3: TGCAGCGTCGCCCGGGGGCTGAACACCGGGGAGCTGTTTTTT.

In this sample, this clonotype turned up a few times. CDR3 nucleotide sequence: TGTGCCACCAGCAGAGATTGGGACCAAGAGACCCAGTACTTC. Protein: CATSRDWDQETQYF. The rearrangement uses TRBV15 and TRBJ2-5; D unresolved. The V end lost 0 bases, the J end lost 0 bases, and 5 bases lay between the germline ends. Germline V gives CDR1 LNHNV, CDR2 YYDKDF (reference sequence). This CDR3 region has 14 residues.

This clonotype was counted many times. The rearrangement uses TRBV7-9 and TRBJ2-7, with 9 bases fitting TRBD1. Germline V CDR1 and CDR2: SEHNR, FQNEAQ (reference sequence). The trim removed 2 bases at V and 2 bases at J, leaving 1 base unmatched. CDR3 length equals 14 residues. CDR3 protein: CASSLWDRAYEQYF. The CDR3 region has the DNA TGTGCCAGCAGCTTATGGGACAGGGCCTACGAGCAGTACTTC.

This clonotype was detected ten times or more. The chain links TRBV19 to TRBJ2-1, with 8 bases matching TRBD1. V shed 7 bases, J shed 6 bases, and the junction held 11 bases outside the gene matches. CDR1 is LNHDA and CDR2 is SQIVND in the germline V gene (reference sequence). This CDR3 is built from 15 residues. CDR3 residues: CASNEIGQGLNEQFF. CDR3 nucleotide sequence: TGTGCCAGTAACGAGATCGGACAGGGCCTCAATGAGCAGTTCTTC.

The table lists this clonotype with many counts. V is TRBV3-1 and J is TRBJ2-3, with 16 positions matching TRBD2. The CDR3 has 17 amino acids. Germline CDR1 LGHDT, CDR2 YNNKEL (reference sequence). After removal of 0 bases from V and 7 bases from J, the junction contained 4 bases not matched to a gene. This chain's CDR3 is CASSQEGLAGGPNTQYF. The CDR3 region has the DNA TGTGCCAGCAGCCAAGAGGGACTAGCGGGGGGGCCGAATACGCAGTATTTT.

The CDR3 nucleotides are TGTGCCAGTCGGCGGCTAGCGGACCAAGAGACCCAGTACTTC. This encodes CASRRLADQETQYF. The V gene is TRBV6-1, the J gene TRBJ2-5; 7 positions match TRBD2. The germline gives CDR1 MNHNS, CDR2 SASEGT. Losses at the gene ends were 9 bases for V and 0 bases for J; bases not matched to a gene: 7. The CDR3 spans 14 residues.

This clonotype was recorded many times. The chain links TRBV7-2 to TRBJ1-4, with a possible D match to TRBD1 (5 bases). Germline V lookup: CDR1 SGHTA, CDR2 FQGNSA. Trimming cost V 5 bases and J 7 bases, with 17 bases left between them. The CDR3 runs 15 residues. The CDR3 protein is CASSLSRGPTEKLFF. The CDR3 nucleotides are TGTGCCAGCAGCCTTTCGAGGGGCCCGACTGAAAAACTGTTTTTT.

This clonotype appeared many times. The chain employs TRBV2 and TRBJ1-3; no clear D gene. The CDR3 contains 15 residues. V lost 6 bases and J lost 0, with 12 bases in between. The V gene's germline CDR1 is SNHLY and CDR2 FYNNEI. CDR3 amino acids: CASSEQSLSGNTIYF. Here the CDR3 DNA reads TGTGCCAGCAGCGAACAGAGCCTCTCTGGAAACACCATATATTTT.

This clonotype was seen a few times. The rearrangement links TRBV20-1 to TRBJ1-2, with D possibly TRBD1 on 5 matching bases. This CDR3 is 13 amino acids long. Between the trimmed V and J ends, which lost 6 bases and 8 bases, there was a span of 19 bases. CDR1 DFQATT and CDR2 SNEGSKA come from the germline V gene (reference sequence). The CDR3 nucleotides are TGCAGTGCCCGGGGAGCAGTAGGGGAAGGCTACACCTTC. Translated: CSARGAVGEGYTF.

Points on this clonotype: Its ends do not fully match the called genes, so a read error is possible. The gene calls are TRBV11-3 and TRBJ1-1; 9 nucleotides line up with TRBD1. The CDR3 spans 13 residues. Germline V lookup: CDR1 SGHNT, CDR2 YENEEA. The CDR3 here is CASSLGQGDRAYF. CDR3 nucleotides: TGTGCCAGCAGCTTGGGGCAAGGGGACAGGGCCTACTTT.

This clonotype has at least ten counts. The chain is built from TRBV5-5 and TRBJ1-1, with 7 bases that match TRBD1. The J segment lost 7 bases and the V segment lost 5 bases, leaving 23 bases of the junction unmatched. The CDR3 has 18 amino acids. Germline CDR1 reads SGHKS; CDR2 reads YYEKEE (reference sequence). CDR3 region: CASRSGTAVDYPTGEAFF. CDR3 DNA: TGTGCCAGCAGGTCCGGGACAGCCGTAGACTACCCTACAGGTGAAGCTTTCTTT. The full variable domain, its missing parts supplied by reference TRBV5-5 and TRBJ1-1, is DAGVTQSPTHLIKTRGQQVTLRCSPISGHKSVSWYQQVLGQGPQFIFQYYEKEERGRGNFPDRFSARQFPNYSSELNVNALLLGDSALYLCASRSGTAVDYPTGEAFFGQGTRLTVV.